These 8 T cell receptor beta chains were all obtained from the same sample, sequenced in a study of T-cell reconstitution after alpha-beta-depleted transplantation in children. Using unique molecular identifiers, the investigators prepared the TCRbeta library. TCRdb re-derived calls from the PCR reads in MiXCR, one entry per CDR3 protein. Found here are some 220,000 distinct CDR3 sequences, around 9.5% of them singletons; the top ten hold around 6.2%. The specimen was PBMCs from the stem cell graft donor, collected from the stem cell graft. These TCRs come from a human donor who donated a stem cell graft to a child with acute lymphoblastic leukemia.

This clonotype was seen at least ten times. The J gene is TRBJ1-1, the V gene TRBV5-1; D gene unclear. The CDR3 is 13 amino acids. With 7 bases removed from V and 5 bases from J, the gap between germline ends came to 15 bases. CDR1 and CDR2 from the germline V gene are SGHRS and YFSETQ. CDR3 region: CASLRTAGTEAFF. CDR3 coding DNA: TGCGCCAGCCTTCGGACGGCGGGGACTGAAGCTTTCTTT.

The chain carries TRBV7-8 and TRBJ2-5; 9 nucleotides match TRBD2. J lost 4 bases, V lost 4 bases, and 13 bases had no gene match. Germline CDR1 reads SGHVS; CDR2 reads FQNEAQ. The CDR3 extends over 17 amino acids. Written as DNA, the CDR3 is TGTGCCAGCAGCTATGGCGGGACTAGCTGGGGTAGAGAGACCCAGTACTTC. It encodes CASSYGGTSWGRETQYF.

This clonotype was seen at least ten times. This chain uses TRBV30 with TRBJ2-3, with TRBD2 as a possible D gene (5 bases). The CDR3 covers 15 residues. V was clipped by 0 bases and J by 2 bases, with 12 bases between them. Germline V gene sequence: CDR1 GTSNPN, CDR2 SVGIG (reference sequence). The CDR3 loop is CAWSVRGIVTDTQYF. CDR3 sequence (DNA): TGTGCCTGGAGTGTTCGGGGTATAGTCACAGATACGCAGTATTTT.

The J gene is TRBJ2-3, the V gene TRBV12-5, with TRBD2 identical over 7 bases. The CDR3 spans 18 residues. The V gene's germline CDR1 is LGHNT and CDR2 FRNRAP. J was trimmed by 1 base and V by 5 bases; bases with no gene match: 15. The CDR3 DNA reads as TGTGCTAGTGGTCCCGCCTACGGCATTAGCGGGCGCACAGATACGCAGTATTTT. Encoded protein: CASGPAYGISGRTDTQYF.

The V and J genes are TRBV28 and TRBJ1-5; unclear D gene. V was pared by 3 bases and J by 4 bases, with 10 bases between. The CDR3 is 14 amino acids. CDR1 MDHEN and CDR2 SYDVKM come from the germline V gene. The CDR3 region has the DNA TGTGCCAGCAGTTTGGTAACAGCAAATCAGCCCCAGCATTTT. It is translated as CASSLVTANQPQHF.

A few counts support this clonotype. CDR3 in amino acids: CASSSPGTGDEKLFF. The CDR3 nucleotides are TGTGCCAGCAGTTCACCCGGGACAGGGGATGAAAAACTGTTTTTT. The J gene is TRBJ1-4, the V gene TRBV6-5; the match to TRBD1 covers 10 bases. Germline V gene sequence: CDR1 MNHEY, CDR2 SVGAGI. V gave up 4 bases and J gave up 6 bases; unmatched junction bases: 5. This CDR3 contains 15 residues.

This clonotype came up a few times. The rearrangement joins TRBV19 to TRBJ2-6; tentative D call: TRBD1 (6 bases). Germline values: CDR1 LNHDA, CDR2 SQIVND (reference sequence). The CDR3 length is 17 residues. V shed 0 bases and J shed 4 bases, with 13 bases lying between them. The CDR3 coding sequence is TGTGCCAGTAGTATAGATGGTATCGGACAGGGGGCCAACGTCCTGACTTTC. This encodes CASSIDGIGQGANVLTF. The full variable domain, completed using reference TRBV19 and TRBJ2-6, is DGGITQSPKYLFRKEGQNVTLSCEQNLNHDAMYWYRQDPGQGLRLIYYSQIVNDFQKGDIAEGYSVSREKKESFPLTVTSAQKNPTAFYLCASSIDGIGQGANVLTFGAGSRLTVL.

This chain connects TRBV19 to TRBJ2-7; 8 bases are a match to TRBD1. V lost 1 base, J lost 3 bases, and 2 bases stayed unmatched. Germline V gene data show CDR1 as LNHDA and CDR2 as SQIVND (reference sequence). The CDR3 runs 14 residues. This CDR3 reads CASSIAGQGYEQYF. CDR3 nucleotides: TGTGCCAGTAGTATAGCCGGACAGGGCTACGAGCAGTACTTC.